There are a few counts of the clone carrying this TCR beta chain. The target antigen is unknown. For the second PCR, which ran for about 7 to 12 cycles, a sample-barcoded 5' primer and a J-beta primer mix were used. A template-switch adaptor that had 12 random nucleotides put a tag on each cDNA molecule. One entry per CDR3 protein, called by TCRdb with MiXCR from the 5' RACE reads. The data hold almost 550,000 distinct CDR3 sequences, with more than 20% observed a single time. This sample was included in a study of blood T cells in healthy people across ages. Findings and limits, study-wide: A roughly linear age-dependent decrease characterized TCR beta diversity per million T cells.

The germline V gene encodes CDR1 DFQATT and CDR2 SNEGSKA (reference sequence). This CDR3 has 13 amino acids. Trimming cost V 3 bases and J 1 base, with 6 bases left between them. These data were also filed under a second study, of T cells of mothers and their children.

The clonotype originates from a boy aged 5-17 years in good health. Material: blood. V gene TRBV20-1 combines with J gene TRBJ2-2; D is possibly TRBD2 (5 bases). The chain's CDR3 is CSASGKNTGELFF. CDR3 DNA: TGCAGTGCTAGCGGGAAGAACACCGGGGAGCTGTTTTTT.